This TCR beta chain was sequenced during a study of tumor and adjacent non-tumor tissue in lung cancer. The template was RNA from unsorted bulk tissue. Overall study findings and caveats: Significantly higher TCR diversity was found in tumor than normal lung.

Germline lookup yields CDR1 MGHRA and CDR2 YSYEKL. The CDR3 runs 18 residues. In the case of this clonotype: Its specificity is not known. A read error may account for a junction end that differs from germline.

The library came from three nested PCR rounds adapted from ARM-PCR protocols. Each CDR3 protein is one row after TCRdb ran MiXCR on the multiplex PCR reads. Counted here are fewer than 80,000 distinct CDR3 sequences, nearly 70% occurring once; the ten biggest clones make up roughly 12%. The sequencing sample was made of lung tumor tissue. This sequence was found in a woman aged 70-85 years with non-small cell lung cancer. The chain combines TRBV4-1 with TRBJ2-1; perhaps TRBD2 as D (5 bases). The CDR3 nucleotides read TGCGCCAGCAGCCAAGATCTAAAGCTAGCAGCGACTCACAATGAGCATTTGTTC. It specifies CASSQDLKLAATHNEHLF.